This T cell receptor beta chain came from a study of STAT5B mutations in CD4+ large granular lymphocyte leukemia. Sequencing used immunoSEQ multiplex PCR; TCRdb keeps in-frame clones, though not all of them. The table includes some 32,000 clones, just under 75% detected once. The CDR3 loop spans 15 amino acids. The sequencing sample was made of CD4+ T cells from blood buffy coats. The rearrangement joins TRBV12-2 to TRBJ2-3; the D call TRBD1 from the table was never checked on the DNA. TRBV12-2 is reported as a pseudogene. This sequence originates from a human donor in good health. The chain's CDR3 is CASRPRVTSTDTQYF. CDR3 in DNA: TGTGCAAGTCGCCCCAGGGTTACAAGCACAGATACGCAGTATTTT.